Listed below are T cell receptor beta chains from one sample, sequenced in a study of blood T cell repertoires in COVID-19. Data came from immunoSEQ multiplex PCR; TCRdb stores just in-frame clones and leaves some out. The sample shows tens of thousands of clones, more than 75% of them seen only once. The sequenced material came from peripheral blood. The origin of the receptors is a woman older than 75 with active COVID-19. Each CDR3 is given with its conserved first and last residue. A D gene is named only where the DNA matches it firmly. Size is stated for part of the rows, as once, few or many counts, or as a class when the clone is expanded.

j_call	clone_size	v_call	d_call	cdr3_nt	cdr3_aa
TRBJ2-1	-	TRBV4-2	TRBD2	TGTGCCAGCAGCCAAGAGTCCCTAGCGGTCTCCTACAATGAGCAGTTCTTC	CASSQESLAVSYNEQFF
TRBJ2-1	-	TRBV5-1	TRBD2	TGCGCCAGCAGCCCGCTAGCGGGGTACAATGAGCAGTTCTTC	CASSPLAGYNEQFF
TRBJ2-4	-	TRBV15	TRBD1	TGTGCCACCAGCGGAGATCCAGCTCGAGCAGGGGGCTTTGGCAAAAACATTCAGTACTTC	CATSGDPARAGGFGKNIQYF
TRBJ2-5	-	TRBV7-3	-	TGTGCCAGCAGCTTGGGGAGTATGGGAGAGACCCAGTACTTC	CASSLGSMGETQYF
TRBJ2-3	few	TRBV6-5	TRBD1	TGTGCCAGCAGATTCGGGACAGATAAAGATACGCAGTATTTT	CASRFGTDKDTQYF
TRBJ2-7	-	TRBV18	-	TGTGCCAGCTCACCGTACCACAGGGACTACGAGCAGTACTTC	CASSPYHRDYEQYF
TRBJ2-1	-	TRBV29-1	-	TGCAGCGTTGAATCGATGCGTGGTGCGGGACCCTTATCCTACAATGAGCAGTTCTTC	CSVESMRGAGPLSYNEQFF
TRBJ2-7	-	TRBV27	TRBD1	TGTGCCAGCAGAAAAGAAGGGACAGCCCACGAGCAGTACTTC	CASRKEGTAHEQYF
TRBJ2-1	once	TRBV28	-	TGTGCCAGCAGTTCTCTAGCCCGGGCGGGAACTGAGCAGTTCTTC	CASSSLARAGTEQFF
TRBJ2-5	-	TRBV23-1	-	TGCGCCAGCACCAATGCACAGGACGGTTTTCGGGAGACCCAGTACTTC	CASTNAQDGFRETQYF
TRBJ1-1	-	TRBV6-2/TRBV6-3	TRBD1	TGTGCCAGCAGTAGGGATCGGACAGGGAGGAACACTGAAGCTTTCTTT	CASSRDRTGRNTEAFF
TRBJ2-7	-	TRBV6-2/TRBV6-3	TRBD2	TGTGCCAGCAGTTCCCTGGGACTAGCGGGAAGTAACGGGCAGTACTTC	CASSSLGLAGSNGQYF
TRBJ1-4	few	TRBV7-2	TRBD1	TGTGCCAGCAGCTTAGACAGGGGGCTGGAAAAACTGTTTTTT	CASSLDRGLEKLFF
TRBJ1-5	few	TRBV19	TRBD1	TGTGCCAGTAGCCTCACCGGGACAGGGAATCAGCCCCAGCATTTT	CASSLTGTGNQPQHF
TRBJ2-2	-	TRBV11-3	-	TGTGCCAGCAGTTCCGGCGGGGACTTGAACACCGGGGAGCTGTTTTTT	CASSSGGDLNTGELFF
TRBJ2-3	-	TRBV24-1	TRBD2	TGTGCCACCGCGGCGGGAGAAGGGGGCACAGATACGCAGTATTTT	CATAAGEGGTDTQYF
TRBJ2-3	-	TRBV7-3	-	TGTGCCAGCAGCTTAAGCCGAACTAGCACAGATACGCAGTATTTT	CASSLSRTSTDTQYF
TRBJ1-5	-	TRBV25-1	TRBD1	TGTGCCAGCAGTGAGGGACAGAGTGAGGGCAATCAGCCCCAGCATTTT	CASSEGQSEGNQPQHF
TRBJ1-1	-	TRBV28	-	TGTGCCAGCAGCCGCGCCGATGGTACTGAAGCTTTCTTT	CASSRADGTEAFF
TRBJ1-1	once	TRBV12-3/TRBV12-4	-	TGTGCCAGCAGTTCAGGGGTCACTGAAGCTTTCTTT	CASSSGVTEAFF
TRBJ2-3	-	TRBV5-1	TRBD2	TGCGCCAGCAGCTCCGGCCTAGCGGGAGGGGCAGATACGCAGTATTTT	CASSSGLAGGADTQYF
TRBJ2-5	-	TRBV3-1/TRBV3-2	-	TGTGCCAGCAGCCAAGAAACAAACCAGTACTTC	CASSQETNQYF
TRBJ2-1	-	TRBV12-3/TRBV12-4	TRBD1	TGTGCCAGCAGACCCACAGGGGGCAATGAGCAGTTCTTC	CASRPTGGNEQFF
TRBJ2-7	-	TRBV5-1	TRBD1	TGCGCCAGCAGCCCGGACAGGCCCTTGGACGAGCAGTACTTC	CASSPDRPLDEQYF
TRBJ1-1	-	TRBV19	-	TGTGCCAGTAGTATAGCACAGAACACTGAAGCTTTCTTT	CASSIAQNTEAFF
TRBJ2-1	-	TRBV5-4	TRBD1	TGTGCCAGCTCCGGGACAGGGGGCCCAAGCTCCTACAATGAGCAGTTCTTC	CASSGTGGPSSYNEQFF
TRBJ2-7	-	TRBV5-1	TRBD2	TGCGCCAGCAGCCCACTAGCGGGAGCGGGGGAGCAGTACTTC	CASSPLAGAGEQYF
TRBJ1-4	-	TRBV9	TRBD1	TGTGCCAGCAGCGAAGGGGGCTATAATGAAAAACTGTTTTTT	CASSEGGYNEKLFF
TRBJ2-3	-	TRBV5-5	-	TGTGCCAGCAGCTTGGTGGGAATAGCGGCCACAGATACGCAGTATTTT	CASSLVGIAATDTQYF
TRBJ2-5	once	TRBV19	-	TGTGCCAGTAGTGGGGGACTCCAAGAGACCCAGTACTTC	CASSGGLQETQYF
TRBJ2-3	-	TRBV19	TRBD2	TGTGCCAGTAAGGGACTAGCGAGCACAGATACGCAGTATTTT	CASKGLASTDTQYF
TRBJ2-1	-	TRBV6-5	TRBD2	TGTGCCAGCAAGACGGGACTAGCGAGCAGTGAGCAGTTCTTC	CASKTGLASSEQFF
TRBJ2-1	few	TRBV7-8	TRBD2	TGTGCCAGCACTCGACTAGCGGGAGCCTTTGGGAATGAGCAGTTCTTC	CASTRLAGAFGNEQFF
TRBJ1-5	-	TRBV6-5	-	TGTGCCAGCAGTTTCGGGACAACTAGCAATCAGCCCCAGCATTTT	CASSFGTTSNQPQHF
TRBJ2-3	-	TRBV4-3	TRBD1	TGCGCCAGCAGCCAGGGGCTGGGGACAGGGAGGACAGATACGCAGTATTTT	CASSQGLGTGRTDTQYF
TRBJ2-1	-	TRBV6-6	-	TGTGCCAGCAGACACCTCCAGGACTCTTTCGATGAGCAGTTCTTC	CASRHLQDSFDEQFF
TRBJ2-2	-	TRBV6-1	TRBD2	TGTGCCAGCAGTGAAATACTAGCGATGAACACCGGGGAGCTGTTTTTT	CASSEILAMNTGELFF
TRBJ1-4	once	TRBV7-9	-	TGTGCCGTCGGTAATCCCAAAATAACTAATGAAAAACTGTTTTTT	CAVGNPKITNEKLFF
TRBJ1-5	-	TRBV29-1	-	TGCAGCGTTGAAGATTCTCGCACAGGGTCTACCCAGCATTTT	CSVEDSRTGSTQHF
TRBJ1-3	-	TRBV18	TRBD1	TGTGCCAGCTCACCGCAACTAGACAGGGGGAACACCATATATTTT	CASSPQLDRGNTIYF
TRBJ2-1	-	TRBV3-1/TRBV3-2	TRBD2	TGTGCCAGCAGCCCCTGGACTAGCGGGAGAGAAAGCTCCTACAATGAGCAGTTCTTC	CASSPWTSGRESSYNEQFF
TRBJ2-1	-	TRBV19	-	TGTGCCAGTACCCTGGGTGGGAGGCGATTGCTCTTC	CASTLGGRRLLF
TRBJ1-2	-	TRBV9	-	TGTGCCAGCAGCGCCTCGGATGGCTACACCTTC	CASSASDGYTF
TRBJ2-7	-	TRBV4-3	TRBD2	TGCGCCAGCAGCCAGGCTTGGGGGGAGGGCCTCTACGAGCAGTACTTC	CASSQAWGEGLYEQYF
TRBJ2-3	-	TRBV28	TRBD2	TGTGCCAGCAGTTTAGGACTAGCGGGAGGACCAGATACGCAGTATTTT	CASSLGLAGGPDTQYF
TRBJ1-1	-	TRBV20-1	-	TGCAGTGCTAGAAGGGACATTGAAGCTTTCTTT	CSARRDIEAFF
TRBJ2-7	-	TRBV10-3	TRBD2	TGTGCCATCAGGGAGGGACGGCTACCTGGGACTAGCGGGAGGGCCTCCTACGAGCAGTACTTC	CAIREGRLPGTSGRASYEQYF
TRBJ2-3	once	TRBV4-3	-	TGCGCCAGCAGCCTTGACATTAGCACAGATACGCAGTATTTT	CASSLDISTDTQYF
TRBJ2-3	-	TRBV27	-	TGTGCCAGCAGTTTATATGCGGGATGGACAGATACGCAGTATTTT	CASSLYAGWTDTQYF